Presented here are 31 T cell receptor beta chains from one specimen sequenced in a study of blood T cell repertoires in COVID-19. Libraries were prepared by immunoSEQ multiplex PCR; TCRdb keeps only in-frame clonotypes and omits some of them. The sample has about 68,000 clones; 65% to 85% are singletons. Specimen: peripheral blood. All receptors come from a woman in her forties or fifties with acute or convalescent COVID-19.

The chain recombines TRBV19 with TRBJ2-1; 12 nucleotides align to TRBD2. CDR1 LNHDA and CDR2 SQIVND come from the germline V gene (reference sequence). CDR3 size: 15 residues. V was clipped by 7 bases and J by 6 bases; unmatched bases: 7. The CDR3 DNA is TGTGCCAGTACTCTAGCGGGGGGGCCGGGCAATGAGCAGTTCTTC. Residues: CASTLAGGPGNEQFF.

In DNA, the CDR3 is TGTGCCAGCAGCTTAGTTTATAACTACCAAGAGACCCAGTACTTC. This codes for CASSLVYNYQETQYF. The chain has TRBV11-2 and TRBJ2-5; no clear D gene. The CDR3 totals 15 residues. V dropped 1 base and J dropped 0 bases, with 9 bases sitting between them. Germline V CDR1 and CDR2: SGHAT, FQNNGV.

This clone showed up just a few times. The chain uses TRBV5-4 and TRBJ2-4; D is perhaps TRBD2 (5 bases). Per the germline V gene, CDR1 is SGHNT and CDR2 is YYREEE (reference sequence). This CDR3 has 16 residues. Trimming took 4 bases from V and 0 from J, leaving 14 bases between them. In DNA form, the CDR3 reads TGTGCCAGCAGCCCTTCGGACTCTTTAGCCAAAAACATTCAGTACTTC. Its protein product is CASSPSDSLAKNIQYF.

This clone was recorded a few times. The rearrangement uses TRBV7-9 and TRBJ2-7; D is perhaps TRBD2 (5 bases). Per germline, CDR1 SEHNR and CDR2 FQNEAQ (reference sequence). V was clipped by 3 bases and J by 6 bases, with 18 bases between them. This CDR3 has 15 residues. The CDR3 here is CASSFSEVGRGEQYF. The CDR3 nucleotides read TGTGCCAGCAGCTTCTCCGAAGTTGGTCGGGGCGAGCAGTACTTC.

The chain uses TRBV19 and TRBJ1-1; TRBD1 matches 8 bases. The V gene end was trimmed by 7 bases and the J gene end by 9 bases; junction bases not matched to a gene: 25. CDR1 LNHDA and CDR2 SQIVND come from the germline V gene (reference sequence). The CDR3 contains 18 residues. The CDR3 DNA reads TGTGCCAGTACCGCTACCGACAGGGGAGGACAACAGACCCTGAAAGCTTTCTTT. Protein sequence: CASTATDRGGQQTLKAFF.

The chain joins TRBV30 to TRBJ1-5; TRBD1 agrees at 9 bases. The CDR3 totals 15 residues. Unmatched junction bases numbered 3, after V lost 0 bases and J lost 3 bases. The germline CDR1 and CDR2 sequences are GTSNPN and SVGIG (reference sequence). The CDR3 here is CAWSVRDRDNQPQHF. The CDR3 DNA follows: TGTGCCTGGAGTGTACGGGACAGGGACAATCAGCCCCAGCATTTT.

This clone has just one count. The chain employs TRBV11-1 and TRBJ1-6; D is unresolved. V lost 1 base, J lost 0 bases, and 7 bases lay in between. The CDR3 consists of 16 residues. Looked up from germline, CDR1 is SGHAT and CDR2 is FQDESV (reference sequence). DNA of the CDR3: TGTGCCAGCAGCTTAGGGAGGAGCTCCTATAATTCACCCCTCCACTTT. The encoded protein is CASSLGRSSYNSPLHF.

This clone was recorded at least ten times. The chain recombines TRBV30 with TRBJ2-7; 9 bases match TRBD2. Germline V gene data show CDR1 as GTSNPN and CDR2 as SVGIG (reference sequence). V was clipped by 5 bases and J by 2 bases; unmatched bases: 10. CDR3 length: 15 residues. The CDR3 is CAWSGLAGATYEQYF. As DNA, the CDR3 is TGTGCCTGGTCCGGGTTAGCGGGAGCCACCTACGAGCAGTACTTC.

The CDR3, as DNA: TGCAGCGTTGAATACAGGGCGAATGAGCAGTTCTTC. Translated: CSVEYRANEQFF. The chain is built from TRBV29-1 and TRBJ2-1, with D perhaps matching TRBD1 (6 bases). Germline assignment: CDR1 SQVTM and CDR2 ANQGSEA. CDR3 length: 12 residues. V lost 2 bases, J lost 7 bases, and 9 bases lay in between.

The J gene is TRBJ1-2, the V gene TRBV6-5; a possible D gene is TRBD1 (5 bases). There are 15 residues in the CDR3. Trimming left V 0 bases short and J 4 bases short, with 12 bases between. Germline V gene sequence: CDR1 MNHEY, CDR2 SVGAGI. The DNA for the CDR3 is TGTGCCAGCAGTTACTCCCGGGGGGTCTCCTATGGCTACACCTTC. Its translation is CASSYSRGVSYGYTF.

The chain links TRBV7-6 to TRBJ1-3; 7 nucleotides line up with TRBD1. CDR3 length equals 14 residues. V shed 1 base and J 8 bases; nucleotides not matched to a gene: 5. The germline V gene has CDR1 SGHVS and CDR2 FNYEAQ. In DNA form, the CDR3 reads TGTGCCAGCAGCTTAGGGTACAGGGGAGACACCATATATTTT. Its translation is CASSLGYRGDTIYF.

This clone was found once. CDR3 sequence: CASSDPGLGTGELFF. The CDR3 region has the DNA TGTGCCAGCAGTGATCCGGGATTAGGCACCGGGGAGCTGTTTTTT. The chain uses TRBV6-1 and TRBJ2-2, with D possibly matching TRBD2 (5 bases). Germline CDR1 MNHNS, CDR2 SASEGT. The germline V and J ends were trimmed by 3 bases and 4 bases, with 12 bases remaining between them. The CDR3 spans 15 residues.

The V gene is TRBV5-1, the J gene TRBJ1-6, with TRBD1 as a possible D gene (5 bases). This CDR3 is 15 amino acids long. Per the germline V gene, CDR1 is SGHRS and CDR2 is YFSETQ. Trimming pared 3 bases from V and 10 bases from J, leaving 17 bases between. The CDR3 sequence is CASSSEGRERSPLHF. In nucleotides, the CDR3 is TGCGCCAGCAGCTCGGAGGGCAGGGAACGGTCACCCCTCCACTTT.

The chain is built from TRBV7-9 and TRBJ2-3; D ambiguous. Germline V gives CDR1 SEHNR, CDR2 FQNEAQ (reference sequence). V was cut by 5 bases and J by 2 bases, with 5 bases left in between. This CDR3 is 12 amino acids long. As DNA, the CDR3 is TGTGCCAGCAGCCCTACCACAGATACGCAGTATTTT. Its translation: CASSPTTDTQYF.

The gene calls are TRBV18 and TRBJ1-5, with a weak D call TRBD1 (5 bases). CDR1 is KGHSH, CDR2 LQKENI, per germline. V lost 2 bases, J lost 7 bases, and 12 bases lay in between. The CDR3 is 14 residues long. The CDR3 spells CASSPGRGPQPQHF. As DNA, the CDR3 is TGTGCCAGCTCACCAGGGAGGGGCCCCCAGCCCCAGCATTTT.

In the case of this clone: This may arise from a read error, as a much more abundant clone is one base away. This CDR3 is also generated by other DNA sequences in the sample. The chain employs TRBV5-1 and TRBJ1-3, with TRBD1 matching 9 bases. This CDR3 has 16 amino acids. J lost 1 base, V lost 4 bases, and 6 bases had no gene match. Germline V gives CDR1 SGHRS, CDR2 YFSETQ. The DNA for the CDR3 is TGCGCCAGCAGCGGAACCGGGACAGGGTCTGGAAACACCATATATTTT. As protein: CASSGTGTGSGNTIYF.

The genes are TRBV5-5 and TRBJ2-1, with 11 bases aligning to TRBD2. Germline CDR1 is SGHKS and CDR2 is YYEKEE (reference sequence). The junction had 7 bases not matched to a gene; V was cut back by 2 bases and J by 6 bases. The CDR3 totals 16 residues. The CDR3 DNA sequence: TGTGCCAGCAGCTTTTGGCCTAGCGGGGGGCTCAATGAGCAGTTCTTC. This encodes CASSFWPSGGLNEQFF.

This sequence joins TRBV3-1 (or the pseudogene TRBV3-2) and TRBJ1-1; D is undetermined. CDR1 is LGHDT, CDR2 YNNKEL, per germline (reference sequence). V was shortened by 3 bases and J by 0 bases, with 5 bases between the two germline ends. This CDR3 has 13 amino acids. As DNA, the CDR3 is TGTGCCAGCAGCCATGCAGTGAACACTGAAGCTTTCTTT. Translating it yields CASSHAVNTEAFF.

The chain couples TRBV19 to TRBJ1-6; TRBD1 agrees at 11 bases. V shed 4 bases, J shed 4 bases, and the junction held 12 bases outside the gene matches. CDR3 size: 19 residues. Germline CDR1 LNHDA, CDR2 SQIVND (reference sequence). This chain's CDR3 is CASSKSGTGGSGYNSPLHF. The CDR3 bases are TGTGCCAGTAGTAAATCCGGGACAGGGGGTTCCGGTTATAATTCACCCCTCCACTTT.

This clone was seen a few times. The CDR3 DNA reads as TGCAGCGCGGCAGGACTAGCGGGGTACAATGAGCAGTTCTTC. This gives the protein CSAAGLAGYNEQFF. The J gene is TRBJ2-1, the V gene TRBV29-1; TRBD2 matches at 12 bases. The CDR3 consists of 14 residues. Unmatched junction bases numbered 5, after V lost 7 bases and J lost 4 bases. In germline, CDR1 is SQVTM, CDR2 ANQGSEA.

In its sample, this clone was seen once. The chain joins TRBV5-1 to TRBJ2-3, with D possibly TRBD2 on 5 matching bases. Germline V gene data show CDR1 as SGHRS and CDR2 as YFSETQ. Trimming stripped 4 bases from V and 4 bases from J, with 10 bases between. This CDR3 comprises 13 residues. The CDR3 reads CASSKERSDTQYF. DNA for the CDR3: TGCGCCAGCAGCAAAGAGCGGTCAGATACGCAGTATTTT.

This clone was counted once. This chain connects TRBV4-3 to TRBJ1-4; 7 bases align to TRBD1. Germline V gene lookup returns CDR1 LGHNA and CDR2 YSLEER. This CDR3 has 15 residues. V gave up 4 bases and J gave up 8 bases; unmatched junction bases: 10. The CDR3 region has the DNA TGCGCCAGCAGCCCCCAGACAGGGTTAGGCGAAAAACTGTTTTTT. Encoded protein: CASSPQTGLGEKLFF.

The chain uses TRBV3-1 (or the pseudogene TRBV3-2) and TRBJ1-1, with TRBD1 as a possible D gene (6 bases). Trimming removed 6 bases from V and 10 bases from J, with 15 bases in between. This CDR3 is 12 amino acids long. Germline CDR1 LGHDT, CDR2 YNNKEL (reference sequence). CDR3 protein: CASSRETGAAFF. In DNA form, the CDR3 reads TGTGCCAGCAGTCGTGAGACAGGTGCAGCTTTCTTT.

The CDR3 loop is CAISDVLAGNNEQFF. The CDR3 coding sequence is TGTGCCATCAGTGACGTGCTAGCGGGAAACAATGAGCAGTTCTTC. The rearrangement links TRBV10-3 to TRBJ2-1; 9 bases align to TRBD2. The ends lost 3 bases at V and 5 bases at J; junction bases unmatched: 5. The CDR3 totals 15 residues. Germline CDR1 ENHRY, CDR2 SYGVKD.

The CDR3 sequence: CASSKEDSTTEAFF. CDR3 DNA sequence: TGTGCCAGCAGCAAGGAGGACAGTACGACTGAAGCTTTCTTT. V is TRBV21-1 and J is TRBJ1-1; no check of the table's D call, TRBD1, against the DNA was made. TRBV21-1 is labeled a pseudogene. This CDR3 spans 14 amino acids.

This chain joins TRBV7-9 and TRBJ1-5; D possibly corresponds to TRBD1 (5 bases). There are 15 residues in the CDR3. Trimming removed 1 base from V and 7 bases from J, with 14 bases in between. Germline CDR1 SEHNR, CDR2 FQNEAQ (reference sequence). CDR3 in amino acids: CASSLGAGLYQPQHF. CDR3 coding DNA: TGTGCCAGCAGCTTAGGGGCAGGGCTGTACCAGCCCCAGCATTTT.

This clone was seen just once. The chain employs TRBV6-6 and TRBJ1-5, with TRBD1 matching over 11 bases. With V trimmed by 2 bases and J by 5 bases, 5 bases remained unmatched. The length of the CDR3 is 16 residues. Germline CDR1 reads MNHNY; CDR2 reads SVGAGI (reference sequence). The CDR3 bases are TGTGCCAGCAGTTACCGGGGACAGGGGGGCGATCAGCCCCAGCATTTT. It yields the protein CASSYRGQGGDQPQHF.

The V gene is TRBV5-6, the J gene TRBJ2-5; TRBD1 might be the D (5 bases). Germline CDR1 and CDR2: SGHDT and YYEEEE. The CDR3 consists of 13 residues. Trimming pared 4 bases from V and 5 bases from J, leaving 12 bases between. CDR3 sequence (DNA): TGTGCCAGCAGCCTTCAGGGTACCGAGACCCAGTACTTC. It yields the protein CASSLQGTETQYF.

The rearrangement links TRBV25-1 to TRBJ2-1, with 10 bases lining up with TRBD1. The CDR3 has 16 residues. V trimming: 2 bases; J trimming: 7 bases; junction bases outside the gene matches: 8. The germline V gene encodes CDR1 MGHDK and CDR2 SYGVNS. CDR3 nucleotide sequence: TGTGCCAGCAGTGAAACTAGTAGGACAGGGGGGAATGAGCAGTTCTTC. Translated, it gives CASSETSRTGGNEQFF.

This clone was counted a few times. The CDR3 bases are TGTGCCAGCAGCCTCACCCCAGACAGGGTGACTGCCTACGAGCAGTACTTC. It encodes CASSLTPDRVTAYEQYF. V gene TRBV28 combines with J gene TRBJ2-7; TRBD1 matches 7 bases. CDR1 is MDHEN and CDR2 is SYDVKM in the germline V gene. Unmatched junction bases numbered 16, after V lost 6 bases and J lost 2 bases. This CDR3 region has 17 residues.

This chain links TRBV5-1 with TRBJ1-5; D gene uncertain. Germline V gene sequence: CDR1 SGHRS, CDR2 YFSETQ. V gave up 0 bases and J gave up 7 bases, with 8 bases separating them. CDR3 length equals 13 residues. The CDR3 sequence is CASSLGPAQPQHF. DNA for the CDR3: TGCGCCAGCAGCTTGGGGCCTGCCCAGCCCCAGCATTTT.